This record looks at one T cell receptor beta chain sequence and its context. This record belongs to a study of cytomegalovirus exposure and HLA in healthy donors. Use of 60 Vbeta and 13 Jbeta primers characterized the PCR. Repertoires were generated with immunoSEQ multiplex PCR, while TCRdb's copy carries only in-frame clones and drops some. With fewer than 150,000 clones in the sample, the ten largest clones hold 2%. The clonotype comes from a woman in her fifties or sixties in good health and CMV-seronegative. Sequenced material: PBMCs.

In DNA form, the CDR3 reads TGTGCCTGGAGTGGTGGCCCTTATAGCAATCAGCCCCAGCATTTT. It encodes CAWSGGPYSNQPQHF. V and J are TRBV30 and TRBJ1-5, with D unresolved. Germline CDR1 and CDR2: GTSNPN and SVGIG (reference sequence). The ends were cut back, 1 base at V and 0 bases at J, with 10 bases in the middle. The CDR3 runs 15 residues. Combining the CDR3 with reference TRBV30 and TRBJ1-5 gives the whole variable domain SQTIHQWPATLVQPVGSPLSLECTVEGTSNPNLYWYRQAAGRGLQLLFYSVGIGQISSEVPQNLSASRPQDRQFILSSKKLLLSDSGFYLCAWSGGPYSNQPQHFGDGTRLSIL.